Below are 26 T cell receptor beta chains sequenced from a single sample in a study of T-cell reconstitution after alpha-beta-depleted transplantation in children. A library of TCRbeta sequences, prepared with unique molecular identifiers, was generated. MiXCR, run by TCRdb on the PCR reads, gives a single entry per CDR3 protein. The sample holds some 200,000 distinct CDR3 sequences, under 8.5% seen once. The sequences come from PBMCs, mostly from graft donor cells, collected 360 days after TCRalphabeta/CD19-depleted stem cell transplant. The receptors were sampled from a male patient between 2 and 15 years old who had a stem cell transplant for acute myeloid leukemia, so the T cells may come from the graft donor.

The chain couples TRBV5-1 to TRBJ2-7; D gene ambiguous. The CDR3 covers 13 residues. The germline V gene encodes CDR1 SGHRS and CDR2 YFSETQ. Trimming pared 4 bases from V and 6 bases from J, leaving 14 bases between. The CDR3 loop is CASSARMGGEQYF. The CDR3 DNA is TGCGCCAGCAGCGCCCGGATGGGCGGCGAGCAGTACTTC.

Remarks on this clonotype: A clone one base away is much larger, so this may be a read error. This likely comes from a read error, as the CDR3 has no conserved phenylalanine or tryptophan at its end. V and J are TRBV12-3 or TRBV12-4 and TRBJ2-1; D remains unclear. Trimming removed 3 bases at V and 9 bases at J, with 15 bases between. This CDR3 comprises 14 residues. The CDR3 nucleotides are TGTGCCAGCAGTTTTCATGGGCAGGACGGTGAGCAGTTCTTA. Translating gives CASSFHGQDGEQFL.

The V call is TRBV20-1, the J call TRBJ2-7, with D perhaps TRBD1 (5 bases). The CDR3 has 12 amino acids. Deletions cut 5 bases from V and 3 bases from J, with 11 bases between. The V gene's germline CDR1 is DFQATT and CDR2 SNEGSKA (reference sequence). CDR3 amino acids: CSAGAGFYEQYF. In nucleotides, the CDR3 is TGCAGTGCTGGGGCCGGGTTCTACGAGCAGTACTTC.

This clonotype was picked up many times. CDR3 sequence (DNA): TGTGCCAGCACCTTCCAGGGGGGAGTAACTGAAGCTTTCTTT. This translates into CASTFQGGVTEAFF. The chain uses TRBV12-3 or TRBV12-4 and TRBJ1-1; the match to TRBD1 covers 7 bases. The trim removed 7 bases at V and 5 bases at J, leaving 10 bases unmatched. This CDR3 contains 14 residues.

The J gene is TRBJ2-3, the V gene TRBV18, with D uncertain. This CDR3 spans 16 amino acids. Trimming pared 2 bases from V and 2 bases from J, leaving 14 bases between. Germline values: CDR1 KGHSH, CDR2 LQKENI. The CDR3 DNA reads TGTGCCAGCTCACCAAAAACTGGGCTTTACACAGATACGCAGTATTTT. It encodes CASSPKTGLYTDTQYF.

This chain joins TRBV5-1 and TRBJ2-1, with 9 positions matching TRBD1. The CDR3 has 16 residues. V trimming: 5 bases; J trimming: 0 bases; junction bases outside the gene matches: 6. Germline V gene lookup returns CDR1 SGHRS and CDR2 YFSETQ. The DNA of the CDR3 is TGCGCCAGCAGGGTAGGACAGGGGAGCTCCTACAATGAGCAGTTCTTC. This codes for CASRVGQGSSYNEQFF.

This clonotype has just a few counts. The chain links TRBV4-2 to TRBJ2-1; TRBD1 is a possible D gene (5 bases). The germline V gene has CDR1 LGHNA and CDR2 YNFKEQ. The germline V and J ends were trimmed by 1 base and 6 bases, with 13 bases remaining between them. This CDR3 has 15 residues. CDR3 nucleotide sequence: TGTGCCAGCAGCCAAGTCGGAGAAACAGGCAATGAGCAGTTCTTC. Translated: CASSQVGETGNEQFF.

In its sample, this clonotype was seen many times. The genes are TRBV9 and TRBJ2-5; D not certain. Trimming took off 0 bases at V and 0 bases at J, with 6 bases between the two ends. This CDR3 contains 14 residues. Germline-derived CDR1 and CDR2 are SGDLS and YYNGEE. As DNA, the CDR3 is TGTGCCAGCAGCGTAGATCCGTACCAAGAGACCCAGTACTTC. This translates into CASSVDPYQETQYF.

This clonotype was detected a few times. The chain has TRBV25-1 and TRBJ2-1, with TRBD2 identical over 7 bases. The CDR3 totals 18 residues. Germline values: CDR1 MGHDK, CDR2 SYGVNS. The ends lost 1 base at V and 7 bases at J; junction bases unmatched: 16. CDR3 amino acids: CASSELASGRSPGNEQFF. The CDR3, as DNA: TGTGCCAGCAGTGAATTGGCTAGCGGTCGCTCCCCGGGTAATGAGCAGTTCTTC.

This clonotype occurred a few times. This chain links TRBV20-1 with TRBJ1-2; perhaps TRBD1 as D (5 bases). This CDR3 contains 13 residues. Trimming stripped 1 base from V and 4 bases from J, with 10 bases between. Looked up from germline, CDR1 is DFQATT and CDR2 is SNEGSKA (reference sequence). CDR3 DNA: TGCAGTGCTAGAGTGGGCAGGGTCTATGGCTACACCTTC. It specifies CSARVGRVYGYTF.

This clonotype was counted ten times or more. Here the CDR3 DNA reads TGCAGCGTTGGGTTGGGGAGGGCAGATACGCAGTATTTT. Amino acid sequence: CSVGLGRADTQYF. V usage is TRBV29-1 and J usage is TRBJ2-3, with 7 bases lining up with TRBD2. The ends lost 4 bases at V and 4 bases at J; junction bases unmatched: 5. This CDR3 has 13 residues. The germline V gene has CDR1 SQVTM and CDR2 ANQGSEA.

The J gene is TRBJ2-2, the V gene TRBV24-1; 9 bases fit TRBD1. Germline V gene sequence: CDR1 KGHDR, CDR2 SFDVKD. The CDR3 covers 14 residues. V shed 8 bases, J shed 1 base, and the junction held 1 base outside the gene matches. The CDR3 reads CATTTGGNTGELFF. CDR3 coding DNA: TGTGCCACCACGACAGGGGGGAACACCGGGGAGCTGTTTTTT.

This clonotype was found many times. The rearrangement joins TRBV12-3 or TRBV12-4 to TRBJ2-4; the D gene is possibly TRBD1 (5 bases). This CDR3 contains 13 residues. V was clipped by 8 bases and J by 1 base, with 9 bases between them. The DNA for the CDR3 is TGTGCCAGCTGCAGGGCGGCCAAAAACATTCAGTACTTC. It codes for CASCRAAKNIQYF.

This clonotype was found many times. In DNA, the CDR3 is TGTGCCAGCAGCTTGTTAACTATAACAACTTCGGCCGATACGCAGTATTTT. Its translation: CASSLLTITTSADTQYF. The chain uses TRBV5-5 and TRBJ2-3; D not certain. Trimming stripped 1 base from V and 6 bases from J, with 21 bases between. Germline V lookup: CDR1 SGHKS, CDR2 YYEKEE (reference sequence). This CDR3 spans 17 amino acids.

This clonotype was recorded many times. The chain recombines TRBV12-3 or TRBV12-4 with TRBJ1-5, with 9 bases aligning to TRBD1. There are 16 residues in the CDR3. The V segment lost 4 bases and the J segment 2 bases; nucleotides outside the gene matches: 6. CDR3 protein: CASSSSQGAGNQPQHF. CDR3 DNA sequence: TGTGCCAGCAGTTCCTCACAGGGGGCTGGCAATCAGCCCCAGCATTTT.

The genes are TRBV12-5 and TRBJ2-5; 11 nucleotides line up with TRBD2. V was pared by 2 bases and J by 2 bases, with 10 bases of the junction left unmatched. The germline V gene encodes CDR1 LGHNT and CDR2 FRNRAP. The length of the CDR3 is 18 residues. The CDR3 protein is CASGLPLTSGVNQETQYF. The CDR3, as DNA: TGTGCTAGTGGTTTGCCCCTGACTAGCGGGGTCAATCAAGAGACCCAGTACTTC.

This clonotype was picked up a small number of times. The V gene is TRBV6-5, the J gene TRBJ2-6, with D perhaps matching TRBD1 (6 bases). The V end lost 1 base, the J end lost 2 bases, and 6 bases lay between the germline ends. The CDR3 has 15 residues. Germline-derived CDR1 and CDR2 are MNHEY and SVGAGI. The CDR3 reads CASSYYRAGANVLTF. CDR3 sequence (DNA): TGTGCCAGCAGTTACTACAGGGCTGGGGCCAACGTCCTGACTTTC.

This clonotype was detected only a few times. The chain recombines TRBV12-3 or TRBV12-4 with TRBJ2-4; D unclear. V dropped 6 bases and J dropped 0 bases, with 3 bases sitting between them. This CDR3 comprises 12 residues. The DNA of the CDR3 is TGTGCCAGCAGCCGAGCCAAAAACATTCAGTACTTC. It codes for CASSRAKNIQYF.

In this sample, this clonotype turned up many times. J is TRBJ2-1 and V is TRBV20-1; 11 bases map to TRBD2. The germline V gene has CDR1 DFQATT and CDR2 SNEGSKA (reference sequence). V lost 5 bases, J lost 7 bases, and 10 bases stayed unmatched. This CDR3 spans 15 amino acids. The CDR3 region has the DNA TGCAGTGCTGAGCAACTAGCGGGGGCGAGGAATGAGCAGTTCTTC. The encoded protein is CSAEQLAGARNEQFF.

This sequence joins TRBV7-9 and TRBJ2-3; 10 bases line up with TRBD2. There are 17 residues in the CDR3. V gave up 4 bases and J gave up 3 bases; unmatched junction bases: 10. Looked up from germline, CDR1 is SEHNR and CDR2 is FQNEAQ (reference sequence). CDR3 nucleotides: TGTGCCAGCAGCTCGATTCTAGCGGGAGTACAGACAGATACGCAGTATTTT. Protein: CASSSILAGVQTDTQYF. The full variable domain, in which reference TRBV7-9 and TRBJ2-3 provide the parts outside the CDR3, is DTGVSQNPRHKITKRGQNVTFRCDPISEHNRLYWYRQTLGQGPEFLTYFQNEAQLEKSRLLSDRFSAERPKGSFSTLEIQRTEQGDSAMYLCASSSILAGVQTDTQYFGPGTRLTVL.

The chain employs TRBV7-8 and TRBJ2-2; 13 nucleotides match TRBD2. Germline loops: CDR1 SGHVS, CDR2 FQNEAQ. V was clipped by 5 bases and J by 0 bases; unmatched bases: 6. The CDR3 sequence is 18 residues long. CDR3 nucleotides: TGTGCCAGCAGCGCAAGGACTAGCGGGGGTGCGAACACCGGGGAGCTGTTTTTT. It codes for CASSARTSGGANTGELFF.

This sequence joins TRBV7-2 and TRBJ2-1, with D possibly TRBD1 on 6 matching bases. V was trimmed by 8 bases and J by 3 bases, leaving 11 bases between them. The CDR3 has 13 amino acids. Germline V CDR1 and CDR2: SGHTA, FQGNSA. For the CDR3, the DNA is TGTGCCAGCTGGACAGATTTCTACAATGAGCAGTTCTTC. Protein sequence: CASWTDFYNEQFF.

This clonotype was counted at least ten times. The chain couples TRBV25-1 to TRBJ2-3; D possibly corresponds to TRBD2 (6 bases). Trimming stripped 2 bases from V and 4 bases from J, with 10 bases between. There are 14 residues in the CDR3. Per the germline V gene, CDR1 is MGHDK and CDR2 is SYGVNS. The CDR3 protein is CASSERPGADTQYF. The DNA of the CDR3 is TGTGCCAGCAGTGAACGACCGGGGGCAGATACGCAGTATTTT.

This clonotype was counted at least ten times. The genes are TRBV7-2 and TRBJ2-5; D may be TRBD1 (6 bases). The CDR3 runs to 17 residues. Trimming removed 3 bases at V and 1 base at J, with 18 bases between. Looked up from germline, CDR1 is SGHTA and CDR2 is FQGNSA. The chain's CDR3 is CASSFKRDNLRQETQYF. The CDR3 nucleotides read TGTGCCAGCAGCTTTAAACGGGACAACCTACGCCAAGAGACCCAGTACTTC.

This clonotype was picked up one time. The chain has TRBV2 and TRBJ1-5; 7 bases are shared with TRBD1. The germline V gene encodes CDR1 SNHLY and CDR2 FYNNEI. The CDR3 has 15 amino acids. The junction had 12 bases not matched to a gene; V was cut back by 6 bases and J by 7 bases. As DNA, the CDR3 is TGTGCCAGCAGGCACAGACAGGGAACGGGACAGCCCCAGCATTTT. It specifies CASRHRQGTGQPQHF.

This clonotype has just a few counts. This chain uses TRBV12-3 or TRBV12-4 with TRBJ2-5; 10 bases agree with TRBD2. V was clipped by 5 bases and J by 2 bases; unmatched bases: 5. This CDR3 comprises 15 residues. CDR3 sequence reads: CASSDLAGAQETQYF. CDR3 DNA sequence: TGTGCCAGCAGTGACCTAGCGGGGGCTCAAGAGACCCAGTACTTC.